Presented here are 23 T cell receptor beta chains from one specimen sequenced in a study of PD-1 blockade in classical Hodgkin lymphoma. Here immunoSEQ multiplex PCR was the method, and the copy in TCRdb shows in-frame clones only, minus some. The sample lists 10,000 to 15,000 clones, about 79% occurring once. Sample time point: cycle 4 day 1 (C4D1), after around six weeks of nivolumab. Autologous stem cell transplantation was followed by relapse in every patient, and brentuximab vedotin exposure varied. CD4+ T cells were purified from thawed PBMCs by magnetic negative selection. The sample here was CD4+ T cells from blood, taken before the fourth cycle of nivolumab. The source of these receptors is a human donor with classical Hodgkin lymphoma.

The V and J genes are TRBV2 and TRBJ1-1; TRBD1 aligns across 7 bases. Germline V CDR1 and CDR2: SNHLY, FYNNEI. The CDR3 has 15 residues. The trim removed 6 bases at V and 10 bases at J, leaving 17 bases unmatched. The CDR3 sequence is CASSVDRAWTNVAFF. The CDR3 nucleotides read TGTGCCAGCAGCGTCGACAGGGCCTGGACCAACGTAGCTTTCTTT.

CDR3 nucleotides: TGCGCCAGCAGCTCAGGGGGCCAAGAGACCCAGTACTTC. It translates to CASSSGGQETQYF. The chain couples TRBV5-1 to TRBJ2-5; TRBD1 aligns across 7 bases. Losses at the gene ends were 3 bases for V and 1 base for J; bases not matched to a gene: 0. The CDR3 is made up of 13 amino acids. CDR1 is SGHRS and CDR2 is YFSETQ in the germline V gene. The full variable domain, in which reference TRBV5-1 and TRBJ2-5 provide the parts outside the CDR3, is KAGVTQTPRYLIKTRGQQVTLSCSPISGHRSVSWYQQTPGQGLQFLFEYFSETQRNKGNFPGRFSGRQFSNSRSEMNVSTLELGDSALYLCASSSGGQETQYFGPGTRLLVL.

The chain joins TRBV2 to TRBJ2-7; D uncertain. Trimming pared 0 bases from V and 0 bases from J, leaving 9 bases between. CDR3 length: 15 residues. Germline CDR1 reads SNHLY; CDR2 reads FYNNEI. CDR3 nucleotide sequence: TGTGCCAGCAGTGAAGCCCTAAGAGTCTCCTACGAGCAGTACTTC. It encodes CASSEALRVSYEQYF.

This chain joins TRBV11-3 and TRBJ2-7, with D possibly called TRBD1 or TRBD2 (5 bases each). Per germline, CDR1 SGHNT and CDR2 YENEEA. The CDR3 has 14 residues. The ends were cut back, 5 bases at V and 0 bases at J, with 11 bases in the middle. CDR3 in amino acids: CASSPGGSSYEQYF. The CDR3 DNA follows: TGTGCCAGCAGCCCTGGGGGTAGCTCCTACGAGCAGTACTTC.

The chain couples TRBV30 to TRBJ2-5; D might be TRBD1 (5 bases). Trimming removed 4 bases at V and 2 bases at J, with 8 bases between. This CDR3 region has 12 residues. Per the germline V gene, CDR1 is GTSNPN and CDR2 is SVGIG (reference sequence). CDR3 bases: TGTGCCTGGAATGCAGGGCAAGAGACCCAGTACTTC. Translation: CAWNAGQETQYF. Together with reference TRBV30 and TRBJ2-5, the CDR3 gives the full variable domain: SQTIHQWPATLVQPVGSPLSLECTVEGTSNPNLYWYRQAAGRGLQLLFYSVGIGQISSEVPQNLSASRPQDRQFILSSKKLLLSDSGFYLCAWNAGQETQYFGPGTRLLVL.

V is TRBV10-1 and J is TRBJ2-7, with 9 bases aligning to TRBD1. V shed 6 bases, J shed 3 bases, and the junction held 9 bases outside the gene matches. Germline V lookup: CDR1 WNHNN, CDR2 SYGVQD (reference sequence). This CDR3 comprises 15 residues. The CDR3 protein is CASSQTGTGLYEQYF. CDR3 nucleotide sequence: TGCGCCAGCAGCCAAACCGGGACAGGGCTCTACGAGCAGTACTTC.

In this sample, this clone turned up a few times. J is TRBJ1-5 and V is TRBV7-9; 7 bases match TRBD1. The CDR3 is 13 residues long. The germline gives CDR1 SEHNR, CDR2 FQNEAQ (reference sequence). The V and J ends lost 5 bases and 4 bases, in that order; junction bases with no gene match: 2. The CDR3 is CASSVQGNQPQHF. The CDR3 DNA reads as TGTGCCAGCAGCGTACAGGGGAATCAGCCCCAGCATTTT. Variable domain in full (rest from reference TRBV7-9 and TRBJ1-5): DTGVSQNPRHKITKRGQNVTFRCDPISEHNRLYWYRQTLGQGPEFLTYFQNEAQLEKSRLLSDRFSAERPKGSFSTLEIQRTEQGDSAMYLCASSVQGNQPQHFGDGTRLSIL.

This clone occurred a few times. V is TRBV2 and J is TRBJ1-1; no reliable D call. Trimming took 6 bases from V and 0 from J, leaving 14 bases between them. CDR1 and CDR2 (germline): SNHLY, FYNNEI. The CDR3 has 15 amino acids. The CDR3 DNA reads as TGTGCCAGCAGGGACGACCAGAGCATGAACACTGAAGCTTTCTTT. Residues: CASRDDQSMNTEAFF.

This chain uses TRBV5-5 with TRBJ1-2; no definite D call. Trimming cost V 1 base and J 8 bases, with 24 bases left between them. Germline CDR1 is SGHKS and CDR2 is YYEKEE (reference sequence). The CDR3 length is 17 residues. The CDR3 sequence: CASSLRLGTNPTEGYTF. In DNA form, the CDR3 reads TGTGCCAGCAGCTTGAGGTTGGGAACAAACCCCACGGAGGGCTACACCTTC.

This clone was counted between two and nine times. The chain carries TRBV4-3 and TRBJ1-1; D uncertain. CDR3 length: 18 amino acids. V gave up 0 bases and J gave up 0 bases, with 17 bases separating them. Germline-derived CDR1 and CDR2 are LGHNA and YSLEER. The CDR3 DNA sequence: TGCGCCAGCAGCCAAGAAGGGCTGTTACGGAACATGAACACTGAAGCTTTCTTT. Protein sequence: CASSQEGLLRNMNTEAFF.

The CDR3 bases are TGTGCCAGCAGCACGGGACAGCTAAAGAACACCGGGGAGCTGTTTTTT. Translating gives CASSTGQLKNTGELFF. The genes are TRBV21-1 and TRBJ2-2; the D call of TRBD1 is as the table states it, not checked on the DNA. TRBV21-1 is tagged as a pseudogene. There are 16 residues in the CDR3.

The chain is built from TRBV6-5 and TRBJ1-1, with 11 bases lining up with TRBD1. Trimming removed 6 bases from V and 5 bases from J; junction bases left unmatched: 5. The CDR3 loop spans 14 amino acids. In germline, CDR1 is MNHEY, CDR2 SVGAGI. The CDR3, as DNA: TGTGCCAGCAGGACCGGGACAGGGGGTACTGAAGCTTTCTTT. It encodes CASRTGTGGTEAFF.

V usage is TRBV18 and J usage is TRBJ2-7, with D possibly being TRBD1 (6 bases). The germline gives CDR1 KGHSH, CDR2 LQKENI. V shed 2 bases and J shed 5 bases, with 10 bases lying between them. This CDR3 contains 13 residues. Written as DNA, the CDR3 is TGTGCCAGCTCACCAACGGCAGGGGACGAGCAGTACTTC. This gives the protein CASSPTAGDEQYF.

As regards this clone: This sample also contains other DNA sequences that code for the same CDR3. CDR3 amino acids: CSVGTGFTDTQYF. CDR3 coding DNA: TGCAGCGTAGGGACAGGATTCACAGATACGCAGTATTTT. The rearrangement links TRBV29-1 to TRBJ2-3; the match to TRBD1 covers 8 bases. In germline, CDR1 is SQVTM, CDR2 ANQGSEA. V lost 6 bases to trimming and J lost 2 bases; unmatched junction nucleotides: 4. This CDR3 region has 13 residues.

This clone was seen a handful of times. The genes are TRBV2 and TRBJ1-2; D may be TRBD1 (6 bases). Germline CDR1 SNHLY, CDR2 FYNNEI. The CDR3 loop spans 12 amino acids. Trimming removed 4 bases at V and 8 bases at J, with 11 bases between. This CDR3 reads CASSVWTDGYTF. CDR3 sequence (DNA): TGTGCCAGCAGTGTTTGGACAGACGGCTACACCTTC.

The rearrangement links TRBV14 to TRBJ1-2, with 11 bases matching TRBD1. V shed 4 bases and J 5 bases; nucleotides not matched to a gene: 9. The CDR3 consists of 16 residues. Germline V CDR1 and CDR2: SGHDN, FVKESK. CDR3 residues: CASSPRWTGGRYGYTF. The DNA of the CDR3 is TGTGCCAGCAGCCCCAGATGGACAGGGGGCCGTTATGGCTACACCTTC.

J is TRBJ1-2 and V is TRBV19, with 8 bases matching TRBD1. This CDR3 contains 15 residues. Looked up from germline, CDR1 is LNHDA and CDR2 is SQIVND (reference sequence). V lost 1 base, J lost 2 bases, and 3 bases stayed unmatched. In nucleotides, the CDR3 is TGTGCCAGTAGTATAGTGAGACAGGGGAACTATGGCTACACCTTC. It translates to CASSIVRQGNYGYTF.

This clone was seen a single time. The rearrangement joins TRBV27 to TRBJ1-6; D gene unclear. V lost 5 bases and J 8 bases, leaving 16 bases between the germline ends. Germline CDR1 is MNHEY and CDR2 is SMNVEV (reference sequence). The CDR3 loop spans 15 amino acids. CDR3 sequence reads: CASSLQPGSYSPLHF. Written as DNA, the CDR3 is TGTGCCAGCAGTCTTCAACCAGGATCTTATTCACCCCTCCACTTT.

The V call is TRBV7-9, the J call TRBJ1-2, with TRBD1 identical over 12 bases. The CDR3 is 14 residues long. Trimming removed 4 bases from V and 6 bases from J; junction bases left unmatched: 3. Germline CDR1 and CDR2: SEHNR and FQNEAQ (reference sequence). CDR3 residues: CASSSGQGANGYTF. The CDR3 DNA reads as TGTGCCAGCAGCTCGGGACAGGGGGCAAATGGCTACACCTTC.

The V gene is TRBV21-1, the J gene TRBJ1-1. TRBV21-1 corresponds to a pseudogene. CDR3 length: 14 amino acids. CDR3 sequence (DNA): TGTGCCAGCAGCAGGGTGCAGATGAACACTGAAGCTTTCTTT. It translates to CASSRVQMNTEAFF.

This chain connects TRBV12-5 to TRBJ2-2; TRBD2 is a possible D gene (5 bases). This CDR3 has 15 amino acids. Germline assignment: CDR1 LGHNT and CDR2 FRNRAP. Trimming took 5 bases from V and 0 from J, leaving 10 bases between them. CDR3 sequence: CASGPSGTNTGELFF. In DNA form, the CDR3 reads TGTGCTAGTGGTCCCTCCGGGACGAACACCGGGGAGCTGTTTTTT. Drawing the rest from reference TRBV12-5 and TRBJ2-2, the complete variable domain is DARVTQTPRHKVTEMGQEVTMRCQPILGHNTVFWYRQTMMQGLELLAYFRNRAPLDDSGMPKDRFSAEMPDATLATLKIQPSEPRDSAVYFCASGPSGTNTGELFFGEGSRLTVL.

The chain uses TRBV5-6 and TRBJ2-1; D tentatively reads TRBD1 or TRBD2 (5 bases each). The germline CDR1 and CDR2 sequences are SGHDT and YYEEEE. The CDR3 consists of 17 residues. The V end lost 2 bases, the J end lost 10 bases, and 25 bases lay between the germline ends. The CDR3 spells CASSLTWSGTTGGEQFF. Written as DNA, the CDR3 is TGTGCCAGCAGCTTAACGTGGTCCGGGACCACAGGCGGAGAGCAGTTCTTC.

A single count supports this clone. This sequence joins TRBV5-1 and TRBJ2-3, with D unresolved. Germline V CDR1 and CDR2: SGHRS, YFSETQ. V lost 3 bases and J 4 bases, leaving 9 bases between the germline ends. This CDR3 has 13 residues. CDR3 loop: CASSSPQPDTQYF. CDR3 DNA sequence: TGCGCCAGCAGCTCTCCCCAGCCAGATACGCAGTATTTT.